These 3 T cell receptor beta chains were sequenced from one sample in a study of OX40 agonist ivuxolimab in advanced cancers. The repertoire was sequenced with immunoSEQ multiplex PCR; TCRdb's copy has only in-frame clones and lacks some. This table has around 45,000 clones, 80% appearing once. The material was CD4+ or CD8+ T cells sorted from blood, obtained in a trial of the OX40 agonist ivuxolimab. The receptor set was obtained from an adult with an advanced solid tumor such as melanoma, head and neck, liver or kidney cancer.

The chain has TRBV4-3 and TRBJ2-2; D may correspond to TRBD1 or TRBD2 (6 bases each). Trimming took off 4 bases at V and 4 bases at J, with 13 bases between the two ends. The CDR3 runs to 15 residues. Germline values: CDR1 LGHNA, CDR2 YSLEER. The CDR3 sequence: CASSPYPGATGELFF. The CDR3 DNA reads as TGCGCCAGCAGCCCCTACCCGGGGGCCACCGGGGAGCTGTTTTTT.

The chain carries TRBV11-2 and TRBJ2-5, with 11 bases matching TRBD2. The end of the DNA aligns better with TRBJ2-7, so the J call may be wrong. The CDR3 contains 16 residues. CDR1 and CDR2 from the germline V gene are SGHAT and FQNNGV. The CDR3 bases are TGTGCCAGCAGCTTAGTAGGACTAGCGGGTATTGACGAGCAGTACTTC. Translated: CASSLVGLAGIDEQYF.

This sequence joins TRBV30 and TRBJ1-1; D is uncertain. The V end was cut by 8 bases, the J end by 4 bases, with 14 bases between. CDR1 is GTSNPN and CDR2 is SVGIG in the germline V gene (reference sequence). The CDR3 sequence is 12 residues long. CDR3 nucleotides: TGTGCCCGGGGTTTGGTGGGCACTGAAGCTTTCTTT. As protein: CARGLVGTEAFF. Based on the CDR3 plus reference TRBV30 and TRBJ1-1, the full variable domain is SQTIHQWPATLVQPVGSPLSLECTVEGTSNPNLYWYRQAAGRGLQLLFYSVGIGQISSEVPQNLSASRPQDRQFILSSKKLLLSDSGFYLCARGLVGTEAFFGQGTRLTVV.